Included here is one T cell receptor (beta chain) sequence, with context. Its target is not known. TCRdb reprocessed the 5' RACE reads and reports one entry per CDR3 protein, with no DNA. The sample includes approximately 440,000 distinct CDR3 sequences. CDR1 is SGHTA, CDR2 FQGNSA, per germline. The CDR3 length is 13 residues. This record belongs to a study of T cells expressing NK-cell markers. Turning to the study itself: HCMV seropositivity characterized most of the eight sequenced donors, and seronegativity one. Findings and limits, study-wide: CD8+ T cells in 5 or 6 donors included dominant NKG2C+ clonotypes at about 1.0-7.0%. These same clonotypes (in a handful of donors) also led the CD3+CD56-NKG2C+ fraction.

This sequence joins TRBV7-2 and TRBJ2-1; checking the TCRdb D call of TRBD2 is not possible without DNA. The sequencing input was blood T cells: a sorted CD56 or NKG2C T cell subset, CD4+ or CD8+ T cells, or bulk PBMC T cells (not recorded which). The sequence derives from a woman aged 45-65 years in good health. The CDR3 is CASSLIREGQQFF. Drawing the rest from reference TRBV7-2 and TRBJ2-1, the complete variable domain is GAGVSQSPSNKVTEKGKDVELRCDPISGHTALYWYRQSLGQGLEFLIYFQGNSAPDKSGLPSDRFSAERTGGSVSTLTIQRTQQEDSAVYLCASSLIREGQQFFGPGTRLTVL.